A single T cell receptor beta chain is shown here with its context. Blood draws occurred at baseline, cycle 4 day 1, and cycle 7 day 1. Only in-frame clones appear in the TCRdb table, and some are missing; sequencing was by immunoSEQ multiplex PCR. Among more than 45,000 clones listed, approximately 86% were seen once. The data were taken from a study of OX40 agonist ivuxolimab in advanced cancers. Across the study: In this trial design, patients received ivuxolimab intravenously at 0.01 to 10 mg/kg every 2 weeks.

The sequence came from an adult with an advanced solid tumor such as melanoma, head and neck, liver or kidney cancer. The material sequenced was CD4+ or CD8+ T cells sorted from blood, taken in a trial of the OX40 agonist ivuxolimab.

The CDR3 nucleotides read TGTGCCAGCAGCTTCGATTGGGGTAACGCCAATGAGCAGTTCTTC. Amino acid sequence: CASSFDWGNANEQFF. V and J are TRBV7-9 and TRBJ2-1; D not certain. The V gene lost 3 bases and the J gene lost 6 bases, with 15 bases spanning the gap. CDR1 is SEHNR, CDR2 FQNEAQ, per germline (reference sequence). The CDR3 contains 15 residues.